Listed below are T cell receptor beta chains from one sample, sequenced in a study of control samples from healthy donors and cancer patients. Sequenced by immunoSEQ multiplex PCR; TCRdb stores in-frame clones only, minus some. The sample contains 150,000 or so clones, around 94% of which appear only once. Material for sequencing was PBMCs. These receptors were taken from a man aged 55 to 69 with colorectal cancer. CDR3s include the opening cysteine and the closing phenylalanine or tryptophan. The order of the fields is J gene, V gene, clone size, D gene, CDR3 DNA, CDR3 protein. The D gene is left open where the match is weak. Size values are once, few and many counts, or a class for expanded clones, and some rows have none.

>TRBJ1-1|TRBV12-3/TRBV12-4|.|.
TGTGCCAGCAGTCACGGTCCATTTGAAGCTTTCTTT
CASSHGPFEAFF
>TRBJ1-2|TRBV10-3|.|TRBD1
TGTGCCATCGGCTCCGGGACAGGGGACCCAACGGTCTCCGGCTACACCTTC
CAIGSGTGDPTVSGYTF
>TRBJ1-6|TRBV19|few|TRBD1
TGTGCCAGTACAACCAACAGGGGATATAATTCACCCCTCCACTTT
CASTTNRGYNSPLHF
>TRBJ1-3|TRBV3-1/TRBV3-2|.|.
TGTGCCAGCAGCCCCAGGGGCGCTGGAAACACCATATATTTT
CASSPRGAGNTIYF
>TRBJ2-7|TRBV9|.|.
TGTGCCAGCAGCGTAGCTTTCGGCGAGCAGTACTTC
CASSVAFGEQYF
>TRBJ2-1|TRBV20-1|.|TRBD2
TGCAGTGCTAGTCTAATCGGGGGGGGTAGTCTCAATGAGCAGTTCTTC
CSASLIGGGSLNEQFF
>TRBJ2-1|TRBV11-3|.|TRBD1
TGTGCCAGCAGCCCGACAGGGGGGACCTACAATGAGCAGTTCTTC
CASSPTGGTYNEQFF
>TRBJ1-1|TRBV3-1/TRBV3-2|.|TRBD1
TGTGCCAGCAGCCAAGGACAGGGTGAAGCTTTCTTT
CASSQGQGEAFF
>TRBJ1-4|TRBV11-3|.|.
TGTGCCAGCAGCTTAGATGTAGGGCCGCCTGCAACTAATGAAAAACTGTTTTTT
CASSLDVGPPATNEKLFF
>TRBJ2-5|TRBV6-2/TRBV6-3|.|.
TGTGCCAGCAGTGCCCAGGGGGGAGGAGAGACCCAGTACTTC
CASSAQGGGETQYF
>TRBJ1-3|TRBV6-5|.|.
TGTGCCAGCGGAAGGACAGAGACTGGAAACACCATATATTTT
CASGRTETGNTIYF
>TRBJ1-1|TRBV6-5|.|.
TGTGCCAGCAGTACCGGGACATCCTACCGGGCTTTCTTT
CASSTGTSYRAFF
>TRBJ1-2|TRBV5-6|.|.
TGTGCCAGCAGCGTGACCGGGGCCAACTATGGCTACACCTTC
CASSVTGANYGYTF
>TRBJ1-5|TRBV12-3/TRBV12-4|.|.
TGTGCCAGCAGCCCAAGGTGGGATCAGCCCCAGCATTTT
CASSPRWDQPQHF
>TRBJ2-4|TRBV6-5|.|.
TGTGCCAGCAGTCAAACAGCAGCCAAAAACATTCAGTACTTC
CASSQTAAKNIQYF
>TRBJ2-7|TRBV20-1|.|.
TGCAGTGTAGGCGACGAGCAGTACTTC
CSVGDEQYF
>TRBJ2-5|TRBV4-1|.|TRBD2
TGCGCCAGCAGCCAAGGGCCTAGCGGGGGGGCAGAAGAGACCCAGTACTTC
CASSQGPSGGAEETQYF
>TRBJ2-1|TRBV6-2/TRBV6-3|.|.
TGTGCCAGCAGTCCCGGTTGGTACAATGAGCAGTTCTTC
CASSPGWYNEQFF
>TRBJ2-7|TRBV6-5|.|.
TGTGCCAGCAGTTTCCAATCGACAGCGATGGAGCAGTACTTC
CASSFQSTAMEQYF
>TRBJ2-7|TRBV18|few|.
TGTGCCAGCTCACTAGATTCCACGGGCCCCTACGAGCAGTACTTC
CASSLDSTGPYEQYF
>TRBJ1-1|TRBV10-3|.|.
TGTGCCATCAGTGAAGGGAACACTGAAGCTTTCTTT
CAISEGNTEAFF
>TRBJ1-2|TRBV28|once|.
TGTGCCAGCAGAAAGGACAGCGGAGGCTACACCTTC
CASRKDSGGYTF
>TRBJ2-1|TRBV6-6|.|.
TGTGCCAGCAAGTCGTCCGGGGGCATAGTCAATGAGCAGTTCTTC
CASKSSGGIVNEQFF
>TRBJ1-2|TRBV7-2|.|.
TGTGCCAGCAGCCTTGCCCAGATTAACTATGGCTACACCTTC
CASSLAQINYGYTF
>TRBJ1-1|TRBV7-8|.|.
TGTGCCAGCAGCTTCCACACTGAAGCTTTCTTT
CASSFHTEAFF
>TRBJ2-7|TRBV5-1|.|TRBD1
TGCGCCAGCACAATACGGACAGGGCCGTACTTC
CASTIRTGPYF
>TRBJ2-1|TRBV2|.|.
TGTGCCAGCAGGTCGAGCTCCTACAATGAGCAGTTCTTC
CASRSSSYNEQFF
>TRBJ1-5|TRBV6-5|.|.
TGTGCCAGCAGTTACAGGTTGGGGGATCAGCCCCAGCATTTT
CASSYRLGDQPQHF
>TRBJ2-2|TRBV6-4|.|.
TGTGCCAGCAAGAGAGCGTTCACCGGGGAGCTGTTTTTT
CASKRAFTGELFF
>TRBJ1-4|TRBV15|once|.
TGTGCCACCAGCAGAGCGGTTAATGAAAAACTGTTTTTT
CATSRAVNEKLFF
>TRBJ1-2|TRBV4-3|.|.
TGCGCCAGCAGCCATTTCCCGGGGGGTAACTATGGCTACACCTTC
CASSHFPGGNYGYTF
>TRBJ1-2|TRBV4-3|.|TRBD1
TGCGCCAGCATCGCAGGGGGACAGCCTAACTATGGCTACACCTTC
CASIAGGQPNYGYTF
>TRBJ1-4|TRBV7-9|.|.
TGTGCCAGCAGCTTAAGGTTCACTAATGAAAAACTGTTTTTT
CASSLRFTNEKLFF
>TRBJ1-5|TRBV30|.|.
TGTGCCTGGGGTATGACCCAGCCCCAGCATTTT
CAWGMTQPQHF
>TRBJ1-2|TRBV6-6|once|.
TGTGCCAGCAGTCTCCCCGGGATATATGGCTACACCTTC
CASSLPGIYGYTF